The present T cell receptor (beta chain) was sequenced within a study of CD8 T cells in Susac syndrome. With V trimmed by 3 bases and J by 0 bases, 8 bases remained unmatched. Per germline, CDR1 DFQATT and CDR2 SNEGSKA (reference sequence). The CDR3 has 16 residues. Random hexamers served to reverse transcribe roughly 0.45 to 1 ug RNA. A multiplex approach, immunoSEQ multiplex PCR, amplified TCR beta CDR3 across 54 Vbeta and 13 Jbeta. TCRdb used MiXCR to reprocess the immunoSEQ multiplex PCR reads, holding one entry per CDR3 protein. This repertoire shows around 45,000 distinct CDR3 sequences, approximately 92% found once; its top ten account for 0.4% to 0.5%. Isolation of CD8+ and CD4+ T cells was performed negatively, whereas enrichment of TEMRA cells was done by FACS.

The sample taken for sequencing was CD8+ T cells from PBMCs. The genes are TRBV20-1 and TRBJ2-3; TRBD1 agrees at 8 bases. The receptor was derived from a human donor in good health. The CDR3 DNA follows: TGCAGTGCTAGGGACCTAGACAGGGGTAGCACAGATACGCAGTATTTT. Its translation: CSARDLDRGSTDTQYF.